This T cell receptor beta chain was recorded in a study of human T cells and chemical hapten exposure. For the study at large: Donors were sensitized with 2% DPC on the upper inner arm. Study-wide findings and caveats: Patch test score tracked positively with PT1 expanded TCR counts. Expanded TCRs created a significantly greater count of big CDR3 similarity clusters than controls did.

Time point defined: patch test 3, about 24 weeks after DPC sensitization. As for treatment: therapeutic diphenylcyclopropenone sensitization with weekly scalp DPC. Alopecia patients deemed DPC-suitable, aged 18 to 70, excluding pregnancy. Trimming took 0 bases from V and 1 from J, leaving 9 bases between them. Per germline, CDR1 LGHNA and CDR2 YNFKEQ. This CDR3 region has 16 residues. TCRdb re-analysed the RACE reads in MiXCR, keeping a single row per CDR3 protein. The sample consists of 150,000 to 200,000 distinct CDR3 sequences, 24% of them appearing once. A word on this clonotype: Its specificity is unknown.

The TCR was taken from a woman in her thirties or forties with alopecia areata. Some clones in this sample may be carry-over from other donors' samples. The material was whole blood, obtained in connection with sensitization to the hapten diphenylcyclopropenone (DPC). The chain links TRBV4-2 to TRBJ2-2, with D perhaps being TRBD1 or TRBD2 (5 bases each). The CDR3 nucleotides read TGTGCCAGCAGCCAAGATCCAGGGAGGAACACCGGGGAGCTGTTTTTT. Protein: CASSQDPGRNTGELFF.